This paragraph covers one TCR beta chain sequence. The antigen remains undetermined. The data derive from a study of tumor-infiltrating lymphocytes in localized non-small cell lung cancer. The study, taken as a whole, reports: Different pieces of the same tissue were used for each assay. Compared with uninvolved lung, tumors showed higher T cell infiltration by TCRbeta sequencing.

The CDR3 loop spans 17 amino acids. V gave up 3 bases and J gave up 0 bases, with 15 bases separating them. Germline V gives CDR1 MNHNS, CDR2 SASEGT. Clones were read by immunoSEQ multiplex PCR, and TCRdb kept only the in-frame ones, dropping some. The sample holds 7,000 to 8,000 clones, approximately 77% seen once. Sequencing was carried out using uninvolved lung tissue not adjacent to the tumor. The sequence came from a human donor with non-small cell lung cancer. The chain joins TRBV6-1 to TRBJ2-4; either TRBD1 or TRBD2 may fit D (5 bases each). The CDR3 DNA follows: TGTGCCAGCAGTGACCGGGACGGTGCTATAGCCAAAAACATTCAGTACTTC. Translated, it gives CASSDRDGAIAKNIQYF.